What follows is one T cell receptor beta chain and its context. Its antigen is currently unknown. The source of the sample is a study of shared clonotypes between healthy human individuals. Study summary: Three plates each covered CD4 naive and memory; CD8 naive two, CD8 memory one. Findings of the study overall: Rarefaction showed sorted-subset sequencing was incomplete despite large depth.

Once extracted for a subset, genomic DNA was divided evenly among several immunoSEQ plates. Only in-frame clones appear in the TCRdb table, and some are missing; sequencing was by immunoSEQ multiplex PCR. The sample includes 950,000 to 1,300,000 clones, around 74% seen only once; the top ten take around 1.5%. Germline trimming cut 1 base from V and 5 bases from J; bases unmatched to any gene: 5. CDR1 is SGHTA and CDR2 is FQGNSA in the germline V gene. There are 16 residues in the CDR3. Recent acute infections and vaccinations were absent in the healthy HIV-negative adult donors. The sequence was obtained from a man younger than 35 in good health. The sample was memory CD4+ T cells sorted from blood. The subset was: CD45RA-negative fraction. The rearrangement links TRBV7-2 to TRBJ2-5; 12 nucleotides line up with TRBD1. CDR3 region: CASSLVGTGGRETQYF. In DNA form, the CDR3 reads TGTGCCAGCAGCTTAGTGGGGACAGGGGGCAGGGAGACCCAGTACTTC.